Below, 20 T cell receptor beta chains from the same sample are listed, as sequenced in a study of T-cell memory formation after mild COVID-19. TCRdb reprocessed the 5' RACE reads via MiXCR and lists one record per CDR3 protein. The sample contains about 600,000 distinct CDR3 sequences, roughly a fifth of which appear only once. The specimen was PBMCs or a T cell subset sorted from them (not recorded which). These receptors all stem from an adult woman who had mild COVID-19 (a few samples of this study predate the infection). Cell type and time point are not known.

The gene calls are TRBV5-4 and TRBJ1-5; unclear D gene. CDR3 size: 15 residues. V lost 4 bases to trimming and J lost 1 base, with 12 bases between them. Germline CDR1 SGHNT, CDR2 YYREEE (reference sequence). DNA for the CDR3: TGTGCCAGCAGCCGCGACCGAGGGAGCAATCAGCCCCAGCATTTT. Its protein is CASSRDRGSNQPQHF.

V usage is TRBV12-5 and J usage is TRBJ2-7, with 7 bases lining up with TRBD1. CDR1 is LGHNT, CDR2 FRNRAP, per germline. V shed 11 bases and J 2 bases; nucleotides not matched to a gene: 9. The CDR3 loop spans 13 amino acids. Here the CDR3 DNA reads TGTGCTGGTTCGACAGGGCTTGCCTACGAGCAGTACTTC. Encoded protein: CAGSTGLAYEQYF.

The sample holds a few counts of this clonotype. The CDR3 loop is CSARIAGGIQYF. In DNA, the CDR3 is TGCAGTGCTCGTATAGCGGGGGGTATTCAGTACTTC. The genes are TRBV20-1 and TRBJ2-4, with 10 bases identical to TRBD2. With 5 bases clipped from V and 10 bases from J, the junction kept 5 bases outside the gene matches. CDR3 length: 12 amino acids. Germline V gene lookup returns CDR1 DFQATT and CDR2 SNEGSKA (reference sequence).

The chain joins TRBV5-1 to TRBJ2-2, with 7 bases identical to TRBD2. The CDR3 is made up of 15 amino acids. The junction had 7 bases not matched to a gene; V was cut back by 5 bases and J by 3 bases. The germline gives CDR1 SGHRS, CDR2 YFSETQ. Written as DNA, the CDR3 is TGCGCCAGCAGACCGAGCGGGGCTGACACCGGGGAGCTGTTTTTT. It yields the protein CASRPSGADTGELFF.

Many counts were recorded for this clonotype. This chain uses TRBV5-1 with TRBJ1-5, with TRBD1 identical over 8 bases. Trimming took 4 bases from V and 3 from J; bases not matched to a gene: 9. Germline lookup yields CDR1 SGHRS and CDR2 YFSETQ. The CDR3 runs to 16 residues. DNA for the CDR3: TGCGCCAGCAGCCCCAAGGACAGGGAGGCCAATCAGCCCCAGCATTTT. Protein: CASSPKDREANQPQHF.

The chain combines TRBV9 with TRBJ2-5; D is uncertain. This CDR3 has 14 amino acids. V was trimmed by 4 bases and J by 4 bases, leaving 14 bases between them. Germline V gene data show CDR1 as SGDLS and CDR2 as YYNGEE. Here the CDR3 reads CASSSDPKSETQYF. In DNA form, the CDR3 reads TGTGCCAGCAGCTCGGACCCTAAATCAGAGACCCAGTACTTC.

This chain joins TRBV12-3 or TRBV12-4 and TRBJ1-4; D gene uncertain. Deletions cut 6 bases from V and 0 bases from J, with 11 bases between. CDR3 length equals 15 residues. CDR3 DNA sequence: TGTGCCAGCAGCTCCGGGCCCACAACTAATGAAAAACTGTTTTTT. It is translated as CASSSGPTTNEKLFF.

This chain links TRBV24-1 with TRBJ2-7; D gene uncertain. CDR3 length: 13 residues. Germline V CDR1 and CDR2: KGHDR, SFDVKD. Trimming stripped 2 bases from V and 7 bases from J, with 11 bases between. The CDR3 DNA reads as TGTGCCACCAGTGATTCCCCGCCCAAAGAGCAGTACTTC. As protein: CATSDSPPKEQYF.

This clonotype was counted only a few times. The chain joins TRBV4-2 to TRBJ2-7; TRBD2 matches at 9 bases. From germline, CDR1 is LGHNA and CDR2 YNFKEQ. V lost 0 bases to trimming and J lost 6 bases; unmatched junction nucleotides: 18. The CDR3 totals 19 residues. The CDR3 DNA follows: TGTGCCAGCAGCCAAGATCAGTACTCAGCGGGGGGACGTCCCTGCGAGCAGTACTTC. It translates to CASSQDQYSAGGRPCEQYF.

This sequence joins TRBV24-1 and TRBJ2-3, with TRBD1 matching over 10 bases. J lost 0 bases, V lost 4 bases, and 6 bases had no gene match. This CDR3 is 17 amino acids long. CDR1 and CDR2 (germline): KGHDR, SFDVKD. CDR3 residues: CATSEADRGLSTDTQYF. CDR3 in DNA: TGTGCCACCAGTGAAGCTGACAGGGGGCTAAGCACAGATACGCAGTATTTT.

This clonotype was seen a handful of times. The chain is built from TRBV12-3 or TRBV12-4 and TRBJ1-2; D is possibly TRBD1 (5 bases). This CDR3 contains 12 residues. V was trimmed by 3 bases and J by 7 bases, leaving 9 bases between them. The CDR3: CASSFQGTGYTF. CDR3 in DNA: TGTGCCAGCAGTTTCCAGGGCACTGGCTACACCTTC.

The chain links TRBV13 to TRBJ2-7, with D possibly TRBD2 on 6 matching bases. With 4 bases removed from V and 0 bases from J, the gap between germline ends came to 25 bases. This CDR3 is built from 19 residues. The germline V gene encodes CDR1 PRHDT and CDR2 FYEKMQ (reference sequence). CDR3 loop: CASSSTPGLTSQSSYEQYF. DNA for the CDR3: TGTGCCAGCAGCTCCACGCCGGGACTTACATCGCAGAGCTCCTACGAGCAGTACTTC.

The chain joins TRBV30 to TRBJ1-2; D not certain. Between the trimmed V and J ends, which lost 2 bases and 4 bases, there was a span of 14 bases. The germline gives CDR1 GTSNPN, CDR2 SVGIG (reference sequence). The CDR3 consists of 14 residues. CDR3 bases: TGTGCCTGGAGTCCACGGCTAGGAAGCTATGGCTACACCTTC. Residues: CAWSPRLGSYGYTF.

The chain employs TRBV10-2 and TRBJ1-2; D ambiguous. The ends were cut back, 0 bases at V and 8 bases at J, with 10 bases in the middle. Germline CDR1 and CDR2: WSHSY and SAAADI. This CDR3 contains 13 residues. DNA of the CDR3: TGCGCCAGCAGTGAGTCCTGGGTGGAAGGCTACACCTTC. Its translation: CASSESWVEGYTF.

The rearrangement joins TRBV9 to TRBJ2-1; 13 positions match TRBD2. CDR3 size: 17 residues. V was clipped by 0 bases and J by 6 bases; unmatched bases: 6. Per germline, CDR1 SGDLS and CDR2 YYNGEE. The CDR3 DNA reads TGTGCCAGCAGCGTAGGGACTAGCGGGAGTCAAGGCAATGAGCAGTTCTTC. Amino acid sequence: CASSVGTSGSQGNEQFF.

This clonotype has only a few counts. The genes are TRBV4-1 and TRBJ1-4; 7 bases are shared with TRBD1. V lost 5 bases, J lost 10 bases, and 10 bases stayed unmatched. Germline CDR1 and CDR2: MGHRA and YSYEKL. There are 14 residues in the CDR3. The CDR3 nucleotides are TGCGCCAGCAGCGGGACAGACTCTAGGGGAAAACTGTTTTTT. It is translated as CASSGTDSRGKLFF.

CDR3 sequence (DNA): TGCAGTGCTTTTAAAGCGGGAGCATCTTACGAGCAGTACTTC. Protein: CSAFKAGASYEQYF. This chain joins TRBV20-1 and TRBJ2-7; 8 nucleotides line up with TRBD2. This CDR3 comprises 14 residues. V lost 5 bases, J lost 4 bases, and 10 bases stayed unmatched. Germline V gene sequence: CDR1 DFQATT, CDR2 SNEGSKA (reference sequence).

Only a few counts were recorded for this clonotype. The V gene is TRBV30, the J gene TRBJ1-2; tentative D call: TRBD1 (6 bases). This CDR3 comprises 13 residues. Per germline, CDR1 GTSNPN and CDR2 SVGIG (reference sequence). V lost 3 bases to trimming and J lost 4 bases, with 12 bases between them. CDR3 sequence reads: CAWRAQGSYGYTF. CDR3 nucleotide sequence: TGTGCCTGGAGAGCCCAGGGGAGCTATGGCTACACCTTC.

The CDR3 DNA reads as TGTGCCAGCAGTTGGATGACAGGCACTGAAGCTTTCTTT. This gives the protein CASSWMTGTEAFF. The chain carries TRBV12-3 or TRBV12-4 and TRBJ1-1; possible D gene TRBD1, 6 bases. The CDR3 covers 13 residues. V lost 4 bases, J lost 4 bases, and 10 bases lay in between.

The chain uses TRBV14 and TRBJ2-7; perhaps TRBD1 as D (6 bases). Trimming took 6 bases from V and 0 from J, leaving 15 bases between them. This CDR3 is 15 amino acids long. Looked up from germline, CDR1 is SGHDN and CDR2 is FVKESK. CDR3 nucleotide sequence: TGTGCCAGCAGTTCAGGGGCGACGACCTCCTACGAGCAGTACTTC. It yields the protein CASSSGATTSYEQYF.